These T cell receptor beta chains were read from a single sample in a study of cytomegalovirus exposure and HLA in healthy donors. The assay was immunoSEQ multiplex PCR, and TCRdb's table has in-frame clones only and misses some. The sample lists under 200,000 clones; approximately 84% were seen once. The sample taken for sequencing was PBMCs. These receptors came from a man aged 50 or older in good health and CMV-seronegative. Both conserved end residues are part of each CDR3.

CDR3,V,J
CASSSVAGVQETQYF,TRBV7-9,TRBJ2-5
CASSLAGVYTGGGTDTQYF,TRBV7-2,TRBJ2-3
CAWMDTNTEAFF,TRBV30,TRBJ1-1
CASDSPGRFSYEQYF,TRBV12-5,TRBJ2-7
CASSIPGQKSSGNTIYF,TRBV19,TRBJ1-3
CTSSQDGSGDYYGYTF,TRBV1,TRBJ1-2
CASRQEGGTGELFF,TRBV19,TRBJ2-2
CSSSLRTGLRNEQFF,TRBV7-9,TRBJ2-1
CASSRDRVLSPLHF,TRBV6-5,TRBJ1-6
CASSEGRPSGYTF,TRBV6-5,TRBJ1-2
CSGSTSPTYEQYF,TRBV29-1,-
CASSLNPGGYEQYF,TRBV7-8,TRBJ2-7
CASSLGARTGVTEAFF,TRBV7-9,TRBJ1-1
CASSLEGANTGELFF,TRBV7-7,TRBJ2-2
CASSFYLAGDLIDEQYF,TRBV7-6,TRBJ2-7
CASCKSQNTEAFF,TRBV7-9,TRBJ1-1
CASSSDSLRNEQYF,TRBV25-1,TRBJ2-7
CASSQLAGTSTDTQYF,TRBV4-2,TRBJ2-3
CASSVEIAGSYNEQFF,TRBV9,TRBJ2-1
CAISAGQRLNTEAFF,TRBV10-3,TRBJ1-1
CASSISGASHYEQYF,TRBV19,TRBJ2-7
CASSGTGDQPQHF,TRBV2,TRBJ1-5
CASSPGGATDTQYF,TRBV18,TRBJ2-3
CASSLFGAGTEAFF,TRBV7-8,TRBJ1-1
CASSQSGRNTEAFF,TRBV4-2,TRBJ1-1
CASSVRDPVEGDTDTQYF,TRBV9,TRBJ2-3
CASSPRGTEAFF,TRBV7-9,TRBJ1-1
CAWSQTGLGGYTF,TRBV30,TRBJ1-2
CASSLSEVWNEQYF,TRBV11-2,TRBJ2-7
CASSREGSGGPWEQYF,TRBV7-3,TRBJ2-7
CASSLPRTASYGYTF,TRBV5-6,TRBJ1-2
CSSSPPYNEQFF,TRBV7-9,TRBJ2-1
CASSQAQKTEAFF,TRBV4-3,TRBJ1-1
CASSPSAGELFF,TRBV27,TRBJ2-2
CSVASTGELFF,TRBV29-1,TRBJ2-2
CASSETLAGGFETQYF,TRBV6-1,TRBJ2-5
CSAGVGPNPGNTIYF,TRBV29-1,TRBJ1-3
CASSERGVGGREQYF,TRBV6-1,TRBJ2-7
CATSRDRIGRGGDEQFF,TRBV15,TRBJ2-1
CAINNRTGQPQHF,TRBV10-3,TRBJ1-5
CASSQEPVLGANVLTF,TRBV4-3,TRBJ2-6
CASSLARDRNTGELFF,TRBV7-7,TRBJ2-2
CASSSPRHRDTPYEQYF,TRBV11-2,TRBJ2-7
CATSRVGGGSSGANVLTF,TRBV15,TRBJ2-6
CAWGTGPGGAFF,TRBV30,TRBJ1-1